Listed here are 21 T cell receptor beta chains from one sample, sequenced in a study of T cells in Graves' hyperthyroidism and ophthalmopathy. Amplified TCR beta CDR3 regions came from RNA transcripts. Using the HTBI primer set, a first-round RT-PCR was run on the TCR CDR3. In TCRdb, the multiplex PCR reads were re-called with MiXCR into one record per CDR3 protein. The data contain 500,000 or so distinct CDR3 sequences, 17% of them singletons. What was sequenced was blood. These receptors were obtained from a woman between 18 and 29 years old with Graves' ophthalmopathy.

This chain links TRBV27 with TRBJ1-6, with unresolved D. Germline V gives CDR1 MNHEY, CDR2 SMNVEV (reference sequence). This CDR3 has 16 residues. V lost 2 bases and J 6 bases, leaving 14 bases between the germline ends. CDR3 amino acids: CASSLITGSRNSPLHF. The DNA for the CDR3 is TGTGCCAGCAGTTTAATAACCGGGTCACGTAATTCACCCCTCCACTTT.

This clonotype has only a few counts. The chain is built from TRBV6-2 or TRBV6-3 and TRBJ2-3; 8 bases line up with TRBD2. The CDR3 sequence is 13 residues long. V trimming: 5 bases; J trimming: 5 bases; junction bases outside the gene matches: 3. Germline loops: CDR1 MNHEY, CDR2 SVGEGT. The CDR3 here is CASSITSGDTQYF. The DNA for the CDR3 is TGTGCCAGCAGTATCACTAGCGGAGATACGCAGTATTTT.

About this clonotype itself: At one end the junction does not follow the germline gene, possibly because of a read error. The chain uses TRBV11-2 and TRBJ2-7; 7 nucleotides match TRBD1. CDR1 and CDR2 (germline): SGHAT, FQNNGV. This CDR3 has 14 residues. CDR3 bases: TGTGCCAGCAGCTTGTTGCCCGGGACAGACGAGCTGTACTTC. Encoded protein: CASSLLPGTDELYF.

The rearrangement joins TRBV6-1 to TRBJ2-1; 9 bases are a match to TRBD1. Germline values: CDR1 MNHNS, CDR2 SASEGT. Germline trimming cut 6 bases from V and 5 bases from J; bases unmatched to any gene: 11. The CDR3 extends over 16 amino acids. The CDR3 is CASRKQGAGGNNEQFF. The CDR3 coding sequence is TGTGCCAGCAGGAAACAGGGGGCTGGGGGAAACAATGAGCAGTTCTTC.

The rearrangement uses TRBV14 and TRBJ2-7; a weak D match, TRBD1 (5 bases). The germline CDR1 and CDR2 sequences are SGHDN and FVKESK. The CDR3 has 13 amino acids. The V end lost 2 bases, the J end lost 7 bases, and 12 bases lay between the germline ends. In nucleotides, the CDR3 is TGTGCCAGCAGCCAAAAGGGGTTTGGGGAGCAGTACTTC. Its translation: CASSQKGFGEQYF. Combining the CDR3 with reference TRBV14 and TRBJ2-7 gives the whole variable domain EAGVTQFPSHSVIEKGQTVTLRCDPISGHDNLYWYRRVMGKEIKFLLHFVKESKQDESGMPNNRFLAERTGGTYSTLKVQPAELEDSGVYFCASSQKGFGEQYFGPGTRLTVT.

This clonotype has a handful of counts. The V gene is TRBV4-3, the J gene TRBJ2-3; 7 positions agree with TRBD2. The CDR3 runs 16 residues. CDR1 and CDR2 from the germline V gene are LGHNA and YSLEER. Unmatched junction bases numbered 9, after V lost 2 bases and J lost 4 bases. The CDR3 nucleotides are TGCGCCAGCAGCCAATTCATTGGCGGGAGCCCAGATACGCAGTATTTT. Translating gives CASSQFIGGSPDTQYF.

This clonotype was counted a few times. This chain connects TRBV6-2 or TRBV6-3 to TRBJ1-2, with D perhaps TRBD1 (5 bases). The germline V gene has CDR1 MNHEY and CDR2 SVGEGT. The CDR3 length is 16 residues. The ends were cut back, 2 bases at V and 3 bases at J, with 16 bases in the middle. CDR3 sequence: CASSYRQGMKDYGYTF. CDR3 DNA sequence: TGTGCCAGCAGTTACAGGCAGGGAATGAAAGACTATGGCTACACCTTC.

This sequence joins TRBV6-1 and TRBJ2-1; TRBD1 might be the D (5 bases). V shed 5 bases and J shed 9 bases, with 8 bases lying between them. This CDR3 contains 11 residues. CDR1 MNHNS and CDR2 SASEGT come from the germline V gene. The CDR3 DNA follows: TGTGCCAGCAGTTTTGGGGCTGAGCAGTTCTTC. Its translation is CASSFGAEQFF.

The chain joins TRBV15 to TRBJ1-4, with D possibly matching TRBD1 (5 bases). The germline CDR1 and CDR2 sequences are LNHNV and YYDKDF (reference sequence). The CDR3 totals 17 residues. The V end lost 1 base, the J end lost 0 bases, and 12 bases lay between the germline ends. The CDR3 loop reads CATSRGARASTNEKLFF. The CDR3 DNA reads as TGTGCCACCAGCAGAGGGGCCAGGGCCTCAACTAATGAAAAACTGTTTTTT.

This clonotype was counted many times. The chain carries TRBV28 and TRBJ1-1, with D possibly being TRBD1 (5 bases). The V and J ends lost 6 bases and 4 bases respectively, with 15 bases between them. This CDR3 spans 14 amino acids. Germline values: CDR1 MDHEN, CDR2 SYDVKM. The CDR3 DNA reads TGTGCCAGCAGAATGGGGGGGAGTGGCACTGAAGCTTTCTTT. Encoded protein: CASRMGGSGTEAFF. The full variable domain, its missing parts supplied by reference TRBV28 and TRBJ1-1, is DVKVTQSSRYLVKRTGEKVFLECVQDMDHENMFWYRQDPGLGLRLIYFSYDVKMKEKGDIPEGYSVSREKKERFSLILESASTNQTSMYLCASRMGGSGTEAFFGQGTRLTVV.

The J gene is TRBJ1-2, the V gene TRBV10-3, with D unclear. V was clipped by 8 bases and J by 2 bases, with 18 bases between them. Germline CDR1 ENHRY, CDR2 SYGVKD. This CDR3 has 15 residues. CDR3 bases: TGTGCCATCGAGGGAACCGGAGTGGGAAACTATGGCTACACCTTC. This encodes CAIEGTGVGNYGYTF.

There are a few counts of this clonotype. The chain couples TRBV27 to TRBJ2-5, with D possibly TRBD2 on 6 matching bases. Trimming removed 7 bases from V and 8 bases from J, with 17 bases in between. Per germline, CDR1 MNHEY and CDR2 SMNVEV (reference sequence). CDR3 length equals 13 residues. The DNA for the CDR3 is TGTGCCAGCACCCGACTAGATAAGAATACCCAGTACTTC. Protein product: CASTRLDKNTQYF.

This clonotype was picked up many times. The J gene is TRBJ2-3, the V gene TRBV20-1; no reliable D call. CDR3 length equals 10 residues. Germline V gene lookup returns CDR1 DFQATT and CDR2 SNEGSKA (reference sequence). The CDR3 here is CRGSTDTQYF. In DNA, the CDR3 is TGCAGGGGGAGCACAGATACGCAGTATTTT.

The J gene is TRBJ2-5, the V gene TRBV15; either TRBD1 or TRBD2 may supply D (6 bases each). The germline gives CDR1 LNHNV, CDR2 YYDKDF (reference sequence). The V end lost 6 bases, the J end lost 4 bases, and 9 bases lay between the germline ends. The CDR3 loop spans 12 amino acids. The CDR3 DNA sequence: TGTGCCACCAGTGAGGGGGGAGAGACCCAGTACTTC. As protein: CATSEGGETQYF.

As for this clonotype: A read error may produce the germline difference seen at one junction end. The chain carries TRBV7-6 and TRBJ2-5; 11 bases align to TRBD1. Looked up from germline, CDR1 is SGHVS and CDR2 is FNYEAQ. The CDR3 sequence is 16 residues long. The CDR3 loop is CASSRGTGGLQEAQYF. Written as DNA, the CDR3 is TGCGCCAGCAGCCGGGGGACAGGGGGGCTCCAAGAGGCCCAGTACTTC.

This clonotype was detected ten times or more. One end of the junction is discordant with germline, which a read error may explain. The J gene is TRBJ2-2, the V gene TRBV7-7, with D possibly being TRBD1 (6 bases). The CDR3 sequence is 15 residues long. Germline V gives CDR1 SSHAT, CDR2 FNYEAQ (reference sequence). The CDR3 loop is CASSLMAGDTGELFF. DNA for the CDR3: TGTGCTAGCAGCTTAATGGCAGGGGACACCGGGGAGCTGTTTTTT.

The chain is built from TRBV5-1 and TRBJ2-7; TRBD2 matches at 7 bases. Germline V gene sequence: CDR1 SGHRS, CDR2 YFSETQ. Losses at the gene ends were 5 bases for V and 2 bases for J; bases not matched to a gene: 7. CDR3 size: 14 residues. For the CDR3, the DNA is TGCGCCAGCAGTGAGTATCGGGGGGCCTACGAGCAGTACTTC. As protein: CASSEYRGAYEQYF.

This clonotype was detected many times. The chain couples TRBV9 to TRBJ1-2; D not resolved. The CDR3 extends over 14 amino acids. Trimming cost V 4 bases and J 4 bases, with 14 bases left between them. Germline loops: CDR1 SGDLS, CDR2 YYNGEE. DNA of the CDR3: TGTGCCAGCAGCCCCTCGGGGAGTCCCTATGGCTACACCTTC. Residues: CASSPSGSPYGYTF.

The chain recombines TRBV7-3 with TRBJ2-5; 10 bases are a match to TRBD2. The V and J ends lost 5 bases and 0 bases, in that order; junction bases with no gene match: 15. The CDR3 is 19 amino acids. Germline CDR1 reads SGHTA; CDR2 reads FQGTGA. The chain's CDR3 is CASSPLGGGLAVNQETQYF. Here the CDR3 DNA reads TGTGCCAGCAGCCCCCTCGGGGGTGGACTAGCGGTGAACCAAGAGACCCAGTACTTC.

CDR3 nucleotide sequence: TGTGCCAGCAGTTACGGAGCTTTAGTAGCGGGGGGCACCGGGGAGCTGTTTTTT. Its protein product is CASSYGALVAGGTGELFF. The V gene is TRBV6-2 or TRBV6-3, the J gene TRBJ2-2; TRBD2 matches at 10 bases. V gave up 2 bases and J gave up 4 bases; unmatched junction bases: 10. Germline lookup yields CDR1 MNHEY and CDR2 SVGEGT. The CDR3 extends over 18 amino acids.

CDR3 DNA: TGTGCCTGGAGCCCTGGGGAAGGGACACCCCTCCACTTT. As protein: CAWSPGEGTPLHF. The chain couples TRBV30 to TRBJ1-6; D unresolved. This CDR3 has 13 residues. Looked up from germline, CDR1 is GTSNPN and CDR2 is SVGIG (reference sequence). V lost 3 bases, J lost 11 bases, and 14 bases lay in between.